The sequence of this T cell receptor beta chain was determined in a study of cytomegalovirus exposure and HLA in healthy donors. The assay was immunoSEQ multiplex PCR, and TCRdb's table has in-frame clones only and misses some. The top ten hold 1% to 1.5% of the sample, which has approximately 60,000 clones, about 90% seen once. The germline V gene has CDR1 LNHNV and CDR2 YYDKDF (reference sequence). The V gene lost 3 bases and the J gene lost 5 bases, with 5 bases spanning the gap. This CDR3 has 12 amino acids. The sequencing sample was made of PBMCs. J is TRBJ1-5 and V is TRBV15; D unresolved. This sequence was found in a woman younger than 30 in good health and CMV-seronegative. The CDR3 coding sequence is TGTGCCACCAGCAGCTCCTATCAGCCCCAGCATTTT. It is translated as CATSSSYQPQHF.